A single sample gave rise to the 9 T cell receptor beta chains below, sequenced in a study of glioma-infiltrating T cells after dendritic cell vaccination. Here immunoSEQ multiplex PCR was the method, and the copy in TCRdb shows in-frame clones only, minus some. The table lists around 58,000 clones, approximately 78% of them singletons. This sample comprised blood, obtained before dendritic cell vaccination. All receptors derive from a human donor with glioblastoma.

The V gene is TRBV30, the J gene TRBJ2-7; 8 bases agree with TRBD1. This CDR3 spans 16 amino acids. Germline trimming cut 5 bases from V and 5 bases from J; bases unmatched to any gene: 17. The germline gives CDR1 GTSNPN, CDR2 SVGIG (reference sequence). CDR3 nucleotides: TGTGCCTGGGCCCCCCCCAGGACAGGGCCGGCAGACGAGCAGTACTTC. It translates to CAWAPPRTGPADEQYF. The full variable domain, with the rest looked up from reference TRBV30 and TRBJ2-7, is SQTIHQWPATLVQPVGSPLSLECTVEGTSNPNLYWYRQAAGRGLQLLFYSVGIGQISSEVPQNLSASRPQDRQFILSSKKLLLSDSGFYLCAWAPPRTGPADEQYFGPGTRLTVT.

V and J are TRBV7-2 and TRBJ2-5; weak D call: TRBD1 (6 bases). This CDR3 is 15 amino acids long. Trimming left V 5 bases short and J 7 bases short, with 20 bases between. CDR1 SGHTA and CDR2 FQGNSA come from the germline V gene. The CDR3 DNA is TGTGCCAGCAGCCCACCAGGGGCCGGAATTGCGACCCAGTACTTC. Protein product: CASSPPGAGIATQYF.

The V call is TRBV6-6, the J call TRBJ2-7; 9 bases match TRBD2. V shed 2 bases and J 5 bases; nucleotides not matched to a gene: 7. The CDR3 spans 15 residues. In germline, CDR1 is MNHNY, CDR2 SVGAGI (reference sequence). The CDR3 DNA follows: TGTGCCAGCAGTTACGGTTCTCTAGCGGGGAACGAGCAGTACTTC. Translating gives CASSYGSLAGNEQYF.

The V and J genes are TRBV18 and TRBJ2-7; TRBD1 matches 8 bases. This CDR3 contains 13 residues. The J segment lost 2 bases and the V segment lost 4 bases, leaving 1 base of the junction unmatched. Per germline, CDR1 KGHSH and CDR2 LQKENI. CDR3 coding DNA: TGTGCCAGCTCACAGGACAGGGCCTACGAGCAGTACTTC. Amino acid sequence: CASSQDRAYEQYF.

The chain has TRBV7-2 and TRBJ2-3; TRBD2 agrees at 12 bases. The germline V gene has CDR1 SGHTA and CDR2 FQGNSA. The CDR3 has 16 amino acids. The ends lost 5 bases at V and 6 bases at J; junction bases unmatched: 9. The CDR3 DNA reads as TGTGCCAGCAGCCCCCGCACCACTAGCGGGGGGGATACGCAGTATTTT. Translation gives CASSPRTTSGGDTQYF.

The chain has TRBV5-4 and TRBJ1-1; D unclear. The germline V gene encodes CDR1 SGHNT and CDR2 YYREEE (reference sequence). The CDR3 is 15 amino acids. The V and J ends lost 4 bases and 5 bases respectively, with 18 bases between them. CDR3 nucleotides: TGTGCCAGCAGCCTGGGGTACGGAGGGTTAACTGAAGCTTTCTTT. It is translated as CASSLGYGGLTEAFF. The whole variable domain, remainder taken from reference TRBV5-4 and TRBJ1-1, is ETGVTQSPTHLIKTRGQQVTLRCSSQSGHNTVSWYQQALGQGPQFIFQYYREEENGRGNFPPRFSGLQFPNYSSELNVNALELDDSALYLCASSLGYGGLTEAFFGQGTRLTVV.

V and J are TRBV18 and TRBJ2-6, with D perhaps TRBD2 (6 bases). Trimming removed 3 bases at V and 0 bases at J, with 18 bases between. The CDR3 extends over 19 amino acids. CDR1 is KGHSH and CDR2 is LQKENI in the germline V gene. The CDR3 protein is CASSPVHGPRGSGANVLTF. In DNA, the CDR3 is TGTGCCAGCTCACCTGTTCATGGCCCGCGGGGCTCTGGGGCCAACGTCCTGACTTTC.

The CDR3 DNA sequence: TGTGCCAGCAGTGAAGCGCTAGCGGGGAGCCACAATGAGCAGTTCTTC. Protein sequence: CASSEALAGSHNEQFF. The J gene is TRBJ2-1, the V gene TRBV6-1; 9 bases match TRBD2. The V segment lost 0 bases and the J segment 5 bases; nucleotides outside the gene matches: 5. The CDR3 is 16 residues long. CDR1 is MNHNS and CDR2 is SASEGT in the germline V gene.

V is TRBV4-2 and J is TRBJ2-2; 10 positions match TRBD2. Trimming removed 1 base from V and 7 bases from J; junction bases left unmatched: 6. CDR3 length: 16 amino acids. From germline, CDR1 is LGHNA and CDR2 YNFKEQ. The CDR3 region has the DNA TGTGCCAGCAGCCAAGGGGTAGCGGGGGGTCACGGGGAGCTGTTTTTT. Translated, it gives CASSQGVAGGHGELFF.